This TCR beta chain was recorded in a study of T cells in narcolepsy. Profiling relied on immunoSEQ multiplex PCR, and the TCRdb table lists in-frame clones only, not all of them. Here the sample spans tens of thousands of clones, 81% being singletons. The J segment lost 2 bases and the V segment lost 4 bases, leaving 6 bases of the junction unmatched. The CDR3 contains 14 residues. In germline, CDR1 is SGHRS, CDR2 YFSETQ. Material: memory (CD45RA-) CD4+ T cells from blood. The chain uses TRBV5-1 and TRBJ2-7; 7 bases agree with TRBD1. The sequence was collected from a human donor in good health. The CDR3 DNA follows: TGCGCCAGCAGCGTCAGACAGGGTCCCTACGAGCAGTACTTC. It yields the protein CASSVRQGPYEQYF.